Listed here are 27 T cell receptor beta chains from one sample, sequenced in a study of blood T cell repertoires in COVID-19. Clones were sequenced by immunoSEQ multiplex PCR, and TCRdb holds only the in-frame ones, with some missing. The sample consists of 180,000 or so clones, around 87% of them appearing once. The sample was peripheral blood. The receptor source for this set is a man between 40 and 49 years old with active or convalescent COVID-19.

The V call is TRBV10-1, the J call TRBJ2-5, with 11 bases aligning to TRBD2. V lost 4 bases and J lost 3; bases outside the gene matches: 4. The CDR3 spans 15 residues. Germline V gene sequence: CDR1 WNHNN, CDR2 SYGVQD (reference sequence). The CDR3 DNA is TGCGCCAGCAGTGTCCTGACTAGCGGGGAAGAGACCCAGTACTTC. This sequence encodes CASSVLTSGEETQYF.

The gene calls are TRBV30 and TRBJ1-1; 8 bases are a match to TRBD1. CDR1 and CDR2 (germline): GTSNPN, SVGIG (reference sequence). V lost 1 base, J lost 1 base, and 8 bases stayed unmatched. This CDR3 comprises 16 residues. CDR3 nucleotide sequence: TGTGCCTGGAGTGGGGGGACAGGTAAACAGAACACTGAAGCTTTCTTT. Translated, it gives CAWSGGTGKQNTEAFF.

The chain couples TRBV6-5 to TRBJ1-2; 9 bases line up with TRBD1. CDR3 length equals 13 residues. The V segment lost 6 bases and the J segment 8 bases; nucleotides outside the gene matches: 7. Germline values: CDR1 MNHEY, CDR2 SVGAGI. CDR3 amino acids: CASSTGTGKGYTF. For the CDR3, the DNA is TGTGCCAGCAGCACCGGGACAGGGAAAGGCTACACCTTC.

The chain joins TRBV18 to TRBJ2-2; 10 bases align to TRBD1. The ends lost 5 bases at V and 0 bases at J; junction bases unmatched: 9. The CDR3 spans 18 residues. The germline gives CDR1 KGHSH, CDR2 LQKENI. CDR3 bases: TGTGCCAGCTCAATCCGGGACAGGGGATCCGCGAACACCGGGGAGCTGTTTTTT. Translating gives CASSIRDRGSANTGELFF.

The table lists this clone with a count of one. The chain is built from TRBV6-5 and TRBJ1-4; no clear D. Germline loops: CDR1 MNHEY, CDR2 SVGAGI. This CDR3 is 15 amino acids long. Trimming pared 0 bases from V and 8 bases from J, leaving 13 bases between. Here the CDR3 reads CASSYSAGGWEKLFF. The CDR3 bases are TGTGCCAGCAGTTACTCTGCAGGAGGGTGGGAAAAACTGTTTTTT.

This clone appeared a few times. This sequence joins TRBV29-1 and TRBJ2-7; D remains unclear. Germline-derived CDR1 and CDR2 are SQVTM and ANQGSEA. Trimming removed 4 bases from V and 5 bases from J, with 9 bases in between. CDR3 size: 11 residues. The CDR3 DNA reads TGCAGCGTTGTGTGGCGGAACGAGCAGTACTTC. This encodes CSVVWRNEQYF.

J is TRBJ1-1 and V is TRBV2, with D unclear. Trimming removed 3 bases at V and 11 bases at J, with 16 bases between. This CDR3 contains 13 residues. Germline V lookup: CDR1 SNHLY, CDR2 FYNNEI. The CDR3 DNA sequence: TGTGCCAGCAGTGAGAATGAGGCATCGGGTGCTTTCTTT. The encoded protein is CASSENEASGAFF.

The V gene is TRBV9, the J gene TRBJ1-1, with D possibly being TRBD1 (5 bases). Germline V CDR1 and CDR2: SGDLS, YYNGEE. With 0 bases removed from V and 1 base from J, the gap between germline ends came to 16 bases. The CDR3 consists of 17 residues. CDR3 residues: CASSVGGTPFRNTEAFF. The CDR3 coding sequence is TGTGCCAGCAGCGTAGGCGGGACGCCTTTTAGGAACACTGAAGCTTTCTTT.

The chain has TRBV29-1 and TRBJ1-1; 9 nucleotides line up with TRBD1. J gave up 2 bases and V 6 bases, and 4 bases lay outside the gene matches. This CDR3 spans 13 amino acids. The germline CDR1 and CDR2 sequences are SQVTM and ANQGSEA. CDR3 in DNA: TGCAGCGTGGGGGACAGGGCAAACACTGAAGCTTTCTTT. Amino acids: CSVGDRANTEAFF.

This chain joins TRBV19 and TRBJ2-5, with TRBD1 as a possible D gene (6 bases). The V gene's germline CDR1 is LNHDA and CDR2 SQIVND (reference sequence). The length of the CDR3 is 11 residues. Between the trimmed V and J ends, which lost 8 bases and 5 bases, there was a span of 9 bases. CDR3 sequence reads: CASQGYETQYF. CDR3 sequence (DNA): TGTGCCAGTCAGGGGTACGAGACCCAGTACTTC.

J is TRBJ2-7 and V is TRBV5-5; 8 nucleotides line up with TRBD1. The trim removed 0 bases at V and 2 bases at J, leaving 4 bases unmatched. Per germline, CDR1 SGHKS and CDR2 YYEKEE (reference sequence). The CDR3 spans 15 residues. The CDR3, as DNA: TGTGCCAGCAGCTTGGGGCAGGGGGCCACCTACGAGCAGTACTTC. Encoded protein: CASSLGQGATYEQYF.

This chain links TRBV9 with TRBJ1-1; 7 bases agree with TRBD1. Trimming cost V 4 bases and J 5 bases; bases outside gene matches: 11. The CDR3 has 15 residues. CDR1 and CDR2 (germline): SGDLS, YYNGEE. The DNA of the CDR3 is TGTGCCAGCAGCCCCGGGGCAGGGGGTTGGACTGAAGCTTTCTTT. It encodes CASSPGAGGWTEAFF.

The chain employs TRBV10-3 and TRBJ2-7; no reliable D call. V lost 4 bases and J lost 2, with 12 bases in between. CDR3 length equals 14 residues. The germline CDR1 and CDR2 sequences are ENHRY and SYGVKD. CDR3 bases: TGTGCCATCAGTGTAGAGGCTAACACCTACGAGCAGTACTTC. This gives the protein CAISVEANTYEQYF.

The chain combines TRBV3-1 (or the pseudogene TRBV3-2) with TRBJ2-1, with D perhaps TRBD1 (5 bases). V was clipped by 1 base and J by 10 bases, with 11 bases between them. The CDR3 is made up of 13 amino acids. Germline CDR1 reads LGHDT; CDR2 reads YNNKEL (reference sequence). The CDR3 spells CASSQVRGWEQFF. As DNA, the CDR3 is TGTGCCAGCAGCCAAGTAAGGGGTTGGGAGCAGTTCTTC.

The chain uses TRBV10-2 and TRBJ1-2; TRBD1 matches at 7 bases. This CDR3 is built from 15 residues. From germline, CDR1 is WSHSY and CDR2 SAAADI. The V segment lost 8 bases and the J segment 8 bases; nucleotides outside the gene matches: 17. The CDR3: CASGGQSSSLGGYTF. The DNA for the CDR3 is TGCGCCAGCGGGGGACAGTCGTCTTCCCTAGGAGGCTACACCTTC.

This clone came up once. This CDR3 reads CASSPAGAGSYEQYF. CDR3 in DNA: TGTGCCAGCAGCCCGGCAGGGGCAGGGTCCTACGAGCAGTACTTC. The chain recombines TRBV5-4 with TRBJ2-7, with a tentative D call TRBD1 (6 bases). The germline V and J ends were trimmed by 4 bases and 1 base, with 15 bases remaining between them. Germline V lookup: CDR1 SGHNT, CDR2 YYREEE (reference sequence). CDR3 length: 15 residues. Filled out from reference TRBV5-4 and TRBJ2-7, the complete variable domain reads ETGVTQSPTHLIKTRGQQVTLRCSSQSGHNTVSWYQQALGQGPQFIFQYYREEENGRGNFPPRFSGLQFPNYSSELNVNALELDDSALYLCASSPAGAGSYEQYFGPGTRLTVT.

The chain uses TRBV30 and TRBJ2-2; 7 bases are shared with TRBD1. Germline CDR1 is GTSNPN and CDR2 is SVGIG (reference sequence). This CDR3 has 15 residues. Trimming removed 3 bases from V and 7 bases from J; junction bases left unmatched: 11. The CDR3 DNA reads TGTGCCTGGAGGGCAGCAGGGACAGTTGTCGGGGAGCTGTTTTTT. Protein: CAWRAAGTVVGELFF. The entire variable domain, with the rest obtained from reference TRBV30 and TRBJ2-2, is as follows: SQTIHQWPATLVQPVGSPLSLECTVEGTSNPNLYWYRQAAGRGLQLLFYSVGIGQISSEVPQNLSASRPQDRQFILSSKKLLLSDSGFYLCAWRAAGTVVGELFFGEGSRLTVL.

This chain links TRBV15 with TRBJ1-4; D gene ambiguous. V lost 0 bases to trimming and J lost 3 bases, with 17 bases between them. From germline, CDR1 is LNHNV and CDR2 YYDKDF (reference sequence). The length of the CDR3 is 18 residues. In DNA, the CDR3 is TGTGCCACCAGCAGAGAAAGGGCGGGAGGAATGTCTAATGAAAAACTGTTTTTT. Translated, it gives CATSRERAGGMSNEKLFF.

The rearrangement links TRBV14 to TRBJ1-2; 7 bases map to TRBD1. Per the germline V gene, CDR1 is SGHDN and CDR2 is FVKESK. CDR3 length: 13 residues. The V and J ends lost 6 bases and 10 bases, in that order; junction bases with no gene match: 11. Here the CDR3 reads CASSVTGEVFYTF. The DNA for the CDR3 is TGTGCCAGCAGTGTTACAGGGGAGGTCTTCTACACCTTC.

This chain joins TRBV2 and TRBJ1-4, with a weak D call TRBD1 (6 bases). Between the trimmed V and J ends, which lost 6 bases and 0 bases, there was a span of 17 bases. The CDR3 consists of 17 residues. Germline V lookup: CDR1 SNHLY, CDR2 FYNNEI. In nucleotides, the CDR3 is TGTGCCAGCAGGGTCGGCAGGGGTGGTGCAACTAATGAAAAACTGTTTTTT. This codes for CASRVGRGGATNEKLFF. The full variable domain, with the rest looked up from reference TRBV2 and TRBJ1-4, is EPEVTQTPSHQVTQMGQEVILRCVPISNHLYFYWYRQILGQKVEFLVSFYNNEISEKSEIFDDQFSVERPDGSNFTLKIRSTKLEDSAMYFCASRVGRGGATNEKLFFGSGTQLSVL.

The rearrangement uses TRBV5-6 and TRBJ1-2; D remains ambiguous. This CDR3 is 12 amino acids long. Germline assignment: CDR1 SGHDT and CDR2 YYEEEE. Trimming pared 3 bases from V and 3 bases from J, leaving 6 bases between. The chain's CDR3 is CASSSGYYGYTF. The CDR3 DNA reads TGTGCCAGCAGCTCCGGTTACTATGGCTACACCTTC.

This clone has a handful of counts. The rearrangement uses TRBV2 and TRBJ1-1; a weak D match, TRBD1 (5 bases). V was pared by 5 bases and J by 1 base, with 8 bases between. Germline V gives CDR1 SNHLY, CDR2 FYNNEI. The CDR3 spans 13 residues. The CDR3 DNA sequence: TGTGCCAGCAGTCAAGACAGGAACACTGAAGCTTTCTTT. Translated: CASSQDRNTEAFF.

This chain links TRBV2 with TRBJ1-6; tentative D call: TRBD1 (5 bases). Trimming removed 2 bases from V and 6 bases from J, with 8 bases in between. This CDR3 is built from 14 residues. Germline values: CDR1 SNHLY, CDR2 FYNNEI. CDR3 DNA sequence: TGTGCCAGCAGTGAACAGGGTCTTAATTCACCCCTCCACTTT. This translates into CASSEQGLNSPLHF.

J is TRBJ2-5 and V is TRBV3-1 (or the pseudogene TRBV3-2), with D possibly matching TRBD1 (6 bases). The germline V gene has CDR1 LGHDT and CDR2 YNNKEL (reference sequence). Trimming left V 3 bases short and J 5 bases short, with 19 bases between. This CDR3 is built from 16 residues. The chain's CDR3 is CASSHKTGIGTETQYF. CDR3 sequence (DNA): TGTGCCAGCAGCCATAAAACAGGGATCGGGACGGAGACCCAGTACTTC.

The rearrangement joins TRBV7-9 to TRBJ2-2; 8 bases are shared with TRBD1. The CDR3 covers 17 residues. Losses at the gene ends were 5 bases for V and 0 bases for J; bases not matched to a gene: 8. Per the germline V gene, CDR1 is SEHNR and CDR2 is FQNEAQ (reference sequence). The DNA for the CDR3 is TGTGCCAGCAGCAGCCTTGGGACAGGAGCGAACACCGGGGAGCTGTTTTTT. It encodes CASSSLGTGANTGELFF.

V gene TRBV7-3 combines with J gene TRBJ1-1, with TRBD1 identical over 12 bases. The V segment lost 5 bases and the J segment 10 bases; nucleotides outside the gene matches: 8. The CDR3 covers 14 residues. The germline V gene encodes CDR1 SGHTA and CDR2 FQGTGA. CDR3 in amino acids: CASSRGTGGEVAFF. CDR3 coding DNA: TGTGCCAGCAGCCGAGGGACAGGGGGCGAAGTAGCTTTCTTT.

This clone was recorded once. The chain links TRBV5-4 to TRBJ2-1, with 15 nucleotides matching TRBD2. The germline V gene encodes CDR1 SGHNT and CDR2 YYREEE (reference sequence). This CDR3 region has 16 residues. Trimming cost V 9 bases and J 1 base; bases outside gene matches: 5. The CDR3 region is CAIPGLAGGSYNEQFF. The CDR3 DNA is TGTGCCATCCCGGGACTAGCGGGGGGATCCTACAATGAGCAGTTCTTC.